The T cell receptor (beta chain) under discussion was sequenced for a study of response to subunit inactivated influenza vaccine. The study's findings and limits: Authors suggested few new T cells are recruited by each seasonal influenza vaccination.

This CDR3 is built from 13 residues. Trimming cost V 6 bases and J 6 bases; bases outside gene matches: 8. Germline CDR1 reads DFQATT; CDR2 reads SNEGSKA (reference sequence). Of note for this clonotype: What it binds is unknown.

TCRdb reanalysed the RT-PCR reads using MiXCR and keeps one entry per CDR3 protein. Of 700,000 to 800,000 distinct CDR3 sequences in the sample, less than 20% were seen once. The TCR was taken from a man aged 45-60 years who received an inactivated influenza vaccine. The V call is TRBV20-1, the J call TRBJ2-1; 7 bases line up with TRBD2. The starting material was PBMCs from blood, obtained more than 4 days after vaccination. In DNA form, the CDR3 reads TGCAGTGCCAGATTCCGGGAGGCCAATGAGCAGTTCTTC. Its protein is CSARFREANEQFF.